These 30 T cell receptor gamma chains were sequenced from one sample in a study of γδ T cells in repeated Plasmodium falciparum infection. TCRdb re-called clones from the multiplex PCR reads via CATT. The sample records roughly 13,000 gamma-chain clones, around 1.5% being singletons. Flow sorting of PBMC yielded separate Vgamma9/Vdelta2+ and Vdelta2-negative gammadelta T cell populations for bulk repertoire analysis. Material for sequencing was gamma-delta T cells from blood. All receptors come from a pool of human donors (malaria-infected and uninfected, not separated).

The sample holds many counts of this clone. Given a far larger clone just one base away, this is likely a sequencing read error. This sample includes further DNA sequences coding for the same CDR3. The chain is built from TRGV9 and TRGJ1 or TRGJ2. Matching the DNA to germline supplied the J gene, which TCRdb does not give. CDR3 size: 12 residues. Looked up from germline, CDR1 is GITISATS and CDR2 is ISYDGTV (reference sequence). The CDR3 sequence is CALWEVPYKKLF. CDR3 nucleotides: TGTGCCTTATGGGAGGTCCCTTATAAGAAACTCTTT.

This clone is large (0.1 to 1%) in the sample. The same CDR3 is also encoded by other DNA sequences in this sample. The J gene is TRGJ1 or TRGJ2, the V gene TRGV3. Germline trimming cut 0 bases from V and 0 bases from J; bases unmatched to any gene: 2. This CDR3 comprises 14 residues. Germline V gene lookup returns CDR1 VTNTFY and CDR2 YDVSTARD (reference sequence). The CDR3 region is CATWDRLNYYKKLF. CDR3 DNA: TGTGCCACCTGGGACAGGTTGAATTATTATAAGAAACTCTTT.

This clone was counted ten times or more. TCRdb's listed protein matches a much larger clone and diverges from this DNA's translation at residue 12, likely through a read error; the protein shown comes from the DNA. The CDR3, as DNA: TGTGCCTTGTGGGACCAGCAAGAGTTGGGCAAAGAAATCAAGGTATTT. This codes for CALWDQQELGKEIKVF. This chain uses TRGV9 with TRGJP. TCRdb records no J gene; here it was assigned by comparing the DNA to germline. There are 16 residues in the CDR3. The V gene's germline CDR1 is GITISATS and CDR2 ISYDGTV (reference sequence).

Within the sample, this clone is medium-sized. Only one base separates this from a far larger clonotype, so it likely reflects a read error. The V and J genes are TRGV9 and TRGJ1 or TRGJ2. The V and J ends lost 2 bases and 3 bases, in that order; junction bases with no gene match: 7. The CDR3 is 14 residues long. CDR1 GITISATS and CDR2 ISYDGTV come from the germline V gene (reference sequence). The CDR3 region is CALWEATSYYKKLF. CDR3 DNA: TGTGCCTTGTGGGAGGCTACGAGTTATTATAAGAAACTCTTT.

This clone was seen at least ten times. This probably arose from a read error, given a far larger clone one base away. The same CDR3 is also encoded by other DNA sequences in this sample. The V gene is listed as TRGV9; no J gene was called. Germline CDR1 reads GITISATS; CDR2 reads ISYDGTV (reference sequence). CDR3 length: 18 amino acids. The chain's CDR3 is CALWEVSPQELGKKIKVF. In nucleotides, the CDR3 is TGTGCCTTGTGGGAGGTGTCCCCTCAAGAGTTGGGCAAAAAAATCAAAGTATTT.

This clone came up a few times. Translating this DNA gives a protein that differs at residue 14 from the TCRdb one, which belongs to a much larger clone; a read error is likely, and the protein shown is this translation. The rearrangement links TRGV9 to TRGJP. TCRdb does not report a J gene; here it was assigned by matching the DNA to germline references. Germline CDR1 GITISATS, CDR2 ISYDGTV (reference sequence). This CDR3 has 17 amino acids. CDR3 sequence: CALWEVKPELGKKSKVF. The CDR3 DNA is TGTGCCTTGTGGGAGGTGAAGCCAGAGTTGGGCAAAAAAAGCAAGGTATTT.

This clone was counted ten times or more. With a far larger clone one base away, a read error is the likely cause. The same CDR3 also results from other DNA sequences found in this sample. The chain is built from TRGV9 and TRGJP. The CDR3 has 17 residues. Germline values: CDR1 GITISATS, CDR2 ISYDGTV (reference sequence). The chain's CDR3 is CALWEDSQELGKKIKVF. The CDR3 DNA follows: TGTGCCCTGTGGGAGGACTCTCAAGAGTTGGGCAAAAAAATCAAGGTATTT.

Many counts were recorded for this clone. TCRdb's protein for this DNA is that of a much larger clone and differs from the translation at residue 7, likely a read error; the protein shown is the DNA translation. The chain is built from TRGV4 and TRGJ1 or TRGJ2. The CDR3 has 11 amino acids. Germline V CDR1 and CDR2: EGSTGY, YDSYTSSV. The junction had 5 bases not matched to a gene; V was cut back by 2 bases and J by 10 bases. The CDR3 DNA reads TGTGCCACCTGGGATGACAGAAAGAAACTCTTT. This encodes CATWDDRKKLF.

Many counts were recorded for this clone. This likely reflects a read error, since a far larger clone is one base away. Other DNA sequences in this specimen translate into the identical CDR3. The chain is built from TRGV9 and TRGJP. TCRdb offers no J gene call, so here the DNA was matched to germline to obtain one. Germline V gene sequence: CDR1 GITISATS, CDR2 ISYDGTV (reference sequence). The CDR3 has 16 residues. The CDR3 reads CALWEAIGLGKKIKVF. As DNA, the CDR3 is TGTGCCTTGTGGGAGGCAATTGGGTTGGGCAAGAAAATCAAGGTATTT.

This clone showed up many times. A far bigger clonotype differs at one base, so this is likely a read error. This CDR3 is also generated by other DNA sequences in the sample. The DNA for the CDR3 is TGTGCCACCTGGGACAGGCGAGGGCTGTTGGGATATTACAAGAAACTCTTT. Encoded protein: CATWDRRGLLGYYKKLF. V is TRGV3 and J is TRGJ1 or TRGJ2. The CDR3 totals 17 residues. Germline CDR1 and CDR2: VTNTFY and YDVSTARD (reference sequence).

This clone was found many times. The protein TCRdb gives is from a much larger clone and does not agree with this DNA's translation at residue 3, likely a read error; the protein shown here comes from the DNA. The V gene is TRGV9, the J gene TRGJ1 or TRGJ2. No J gene is reported in TCRdb; it was inferred here by comparing the DNA with germline. Looked up from germline, CDR1 is GITISATS and CDR2 is ISYDGTV (reference sequence). The CDR3 runs 13 residues. The CDR3 DNA sequence: TGTGCCTCGTGGGAGCCTTCTTATTATAAGAAACTCTTT. It translates to CASWEPSYYKKLF.

This clone was recorded a few times. TCRdb's entry gives the protein of a much larger clone, which mismatches this DNA's translation at residue 3, likely from a read error; the protein reported here is translated from the DNA. The V and J genes are TRGV2 and TRGJ1 or TRGJ2. The CDR3 extends over 13 amino acids. Germline CDR1 EGSNGY, CDR2 YDSYNSKV. CDR3 in DNA: TGTGCCGCCTGGGACGTGACTTATTATAAGAAACTCTTT. This sequence encodes CAAWDVTYYKKLF.

There are many counts of this clone. TCRdb has a much larger clone's protein, which differs at residue 8 from the translation of this DNA, likely because of a read error; what is shown is the protein translated from the DNA. The chain carries TRGV9 and TRGJP. The V and J ends lost 0 bases and 8 bases, in that order; junction bases with no gene match: 16. The CDR3 loop spans 20 amino acids. The V gene's germline CDR1 is GITISATS and CDR2 ISYDGTV (reference sequence). The CDR3 DNA is TGTGCCTTGTGGGAGGTGGAGCGATGGGGCAAAAAGTTGGGCAAAAAAATCAAGGTATTT. It encodes CALWEVERWGKKLGKKIKVF.

This clone was seen repeatedly, ten times or more. The protein given by TCRdb reflects a much larger clone and differs at residue 5 from this DNA's translation, likely from a read error; the protein shown is the DNA's translation. The chain recombines TRGV9 with TRGJ1 or TRGJ2. Here the J gene was assigned by germline matching of the DNA, as TCRdb has none. There are 11 residues in the CDR3. From germline, CDR1 is GITISATS and CDR2 ISYDGTV (reference sequence). For the CDR3, the DNA is TGTGCCTTGTGGAAGGTGCATGAGAAACTCTTT. This encodes CALWKVHEKLF.

This clone was counted at least ten times. This DNA translates differently at residue 10 from the TCRdb protein, which is that of a much larger clone; a read error is likely, and the protein shown is the DNA's own translation. CDR3: CATWDRDYKELF. In DNA, the CDR3 is TGTGCCACCTGGGACAGGGATTATAAGGAACTCTTT. The V gene is TRGV5, the J gene TRGJ1 or TRGJ2. CDR3 length: 12 residues. Germline CDR1 VINAFY, CDR2 YDVSNSKD.

This clone turned up a few times. The likely explanation is a read error, given a far larger clone one base away. Other DNA sequences in this sample translate to the same CDR3. V usage is TRGV9 and J usage is TRGJ1 or TRGJ2. The J gene is absent in TCRdb and was assigned here via DNA matching to germline. The CDR3 contains 11 residues. In germline, CDR1 is GITISATS, CDR2 ISYDGTV (reference sequence). Written as DNA, the CDR3 is TGTGCTTTGTGGGAGCTTTTCCAGAAACTCTTT. Its protein is CALWELFQKLF.

This clone has a count of ten or more. TCRdb records a much larger clone's protein for this DNA, with a difference at residue 2 that likely arises from a read error; the protein given is the translation of the DNA. The genes are TRGV9 and TRGJ1 or TRGJ2. In the absence of a J gene in TCRdb, the DNA was matched to germline to assign it here. From germline, CDR1 is GITISATS and CDR2 ISYDGTV (reference sequence). CDR3 length: 11 amino acids. Here the CDR3 reads CTLWEDYKKLF. In DNA form, the CDR3 reads TGTACCTTGTGGGAGGACTATAAGAAACTCTTT.

The sample holds a few counts of this clone. This likely reflects a read error, since a far larger clone is one base away. This sample also contains other DNA sequences that code for the same CDR3. The rearrangement uses TRGV9 and TRGJ1 or TRGJ2. The J gene was missing in TCRdb and was found by matching the end of the DNA to germline. The CDR3 covers 13 residues. Germline CDR1 and CDR2: GITISATS and ISYDGTV (reference sequence). The trim removed 1 base at V and 12 bases at J, leaving 12 bases unmatched. CDR3 amino acids: CALWEVLPLGKLF. In DNA, the CDR3 is TGTGCCTTGTGGGAGGTCTTACCTCTTGGGAAACTCTTT.

This clone was counted only a few times. A far larger clone lies a single base away; this is likely a read error. Other DNA sequences of this sample code for an identical CDR3. The chain is built from TRGV9 and TRGJP. The J gene comes from matching the DNA to germline here; TCRdb lacks it. V lost 3 bases to trimming and J lost 6 bases; unmatched junction nucleotides: 11. CDR3 length: 18 residues. From germline, CDR1 is GITISATS and CDR2 ISYDGTV (reference sequence). The CDR3 sequence: CALWEPRHGELGKKIKVF. The CDR3 coding sequence is TGTGCCTTGTGGGAGCCCCGTCATGGAGAGTTGGGCAAAAAAATCAAGGTATTT.

Of note for this clone: With only one base between it and a far larger clone, this is likely a read error. The sample carries other DNA sequences with the same CDR3. The chain couples TRGV3 to TRGJ1 or TRGJ2. TCRdb lists no J gene, so it was determined here by aligning the DNA to germline. From germline, CDR1 is VTNTFY and CDR2 YDVSTARD (reference sequence). The CDR3 covers 15 residues. CDR3 protein: CATWDRRDGDYKKLF. The CDR3 coding sequence is TGTGCCACCTGGGACAGGCGTGATGGGGATTACAAGAAACTCTTT.

This clone was seen at least ten times. A far larger clone is one nucleotide away, so this likely arose from a read error. This sample includes further DNA sequences coding for the same CDR3. The chain couples TRGV5 to TRGJ1 or TRGJ2. The CDR3 extends over 14 amino acids. Germline lookup yields CDR1 VINAFY and CDR2 YDVSNSKD. CDR3 amino acids: CATWDRPGYYKKLF. CDR3 in DNA: TGTGCCACCTGGGACAGGCCAGGTTATTATAAGAAGCTCTTT.

Concerning this clone itself: This clone may be a read error of a much larger clone one base away. The DNA is omitted, as the CDR3 cannot be located on it reliably, and the CDR3 follows TCRdb's listing. The V gene call reads TRGV3; no J gene was called. The germline gives CDR1 VTNTFY, CDR2 YDVSTARD (reference sequence). The CDR3 length is 25 residues, termini included. This chain's CDR3 is CAIINSLAVEQHLLSQVSIGRIQHF.

As concerns this clone: TCRdb's listed protein matches a much larger clone and diverges from this DNA's translation at residue 9, likely through a read error; the protein shown comes from the DNA. The chain carries TRGV5 and TRGJ1 or TRGJ2. TCRdb is silent on the J gene; assignment here came from matching the DNA to germline. Germline CDR1 is VINAFY and CDR2 is YDVSNSKD. This CDR3 spans 13 amino acids. Trimming removed 3 bases from V and 9 bases from J; junction bases left unmatched: 11. The CDR3, as DNA: TGTGCCACCTGGGACGGTGGAGGGTGTAAGAAACTCTTT. It codes for CATWDGGGCKKLF.

On this clone: The mismatch at residue 8 between this DNA's translation and the TCRdb protein of a much larger clone likely reflects a read error; the protein shown is translated from the DNA. V is TRGV9 and J is TRGJ1 or TRGJ2. TCRdb is silent on the J gene; assignment here came from matching the DNA to germline. Germline-derived CDR1 and CDR2 are GITISATS and ISYDGTV (reference sequence). V shed 0 bases, J shed 4 bases, and the junction held 12 bases outside the gene matches. This CDR3 contains 16 residues. CDR3 coding DNA: TGTGCCTTGTGGGAGGTGCGTGCGGGGTTCTATTATAAGAAACTCTTT. This encodes CALWEVRAGFYYKKLF.

The V gene call reads TRGV2; no J gene was called. Germline loops: CDR1 EGSNGY, CDR2 YDSYNSKV. The CDR3 has 13 residues. The CDR3 region is CATWDGPLSWELF. The CDR3, as DNA: TGTGCCACCTGGGACGGCCCCCTGTCTTGGGAACTCTTT.

This clone occurred many times. TCRdb's protein, taken from a much larger clone, differs from this DNA's translation at residue 8, likely owing to a read error; the protein displayed comes from the DNA. This chain links TRGV9 with TRGJ1 or TRGJ2. TCRdb lists no J gene, so it was determined here by aligning the DNA to germline. The CDR3 has 16 residues. Germline CDR1 and CDR2: GITISATS and ISYDGTV (reference sequence). V dropped 0 bases and J dropped 3; count of bases not matched to a gene: 11. The CDR3 sequence: CALWEVLLTVYYKKLF. The CDR3, as DNA: TGTGCCTTGTGGGAGGTGCTTCTTACCGTTTATTATAAGAAACTCTTT.

The sample holds a few counts of this clone. TCRdb lists the protein of a much larger clone for this DNA, which differs at residue 14, so this is likely a read error; the protein given here is translated from the DNA itself. This sequence joins TRGV9 and TRGJP. Matching the DNA to germline supplied the J gene, which TCRdb does not give. The CDR3 extends over 17 amino acids. CDR1 GITISATS and CDR2 ISYDGTV come from the germline V gene (reference sequence). The CDR3 region is CALWEVLEELGKKVKVF. The CDR3 DNA reads as TGTGCCTTGTGGGAGGTGCTTGAAGAGTTGGGCAAAAAAGTCAAGGTATTT.

This clone has only a few counts. It is likely a read error: a sequence one base away is far more abundant. V and J are TRGV4 and TRGJ1 or TRGJ2. CDR3 size: 12 residues. Per germline, CDR1 EGSTGY and CDR2 YDSYTSSV. This chain's CDR3 is CATWDWNYKKLF. CDR3 coding DNA: TGTGCCACCTGGGATTGGAATTATAAGAAGCTCTTT.

For this clone: TCRdb assigns this DNA the protein of a much larger clone, which departs from its translation at residue 4; this likely reflects a read error, and the protein shown comes from translating the DNA. J is TRGJ1 or TRGJ2 and V is TRGV5. CDR1 VINAFY and CDR2 YDVSNSKD come from the germline V gene. This CDR3 has 15 amino acids. CDR3 sequence (DNA): TGTGCCACCTTGGACAGGAAATCGAATTATTATAAGAAACTCTTT. Residues: CATLDRKSNYYKKLF.

For this clone: The TCRdb record carries a much larger clone's protein, which differs from this DNA's translation at residue 6; a read error is the likely cause, and the protein listed here is the DNA translation. The chain joins TRGV2 to TRGJ1 or TRGJ2. Germline V gives CDR1 EGSNGY, CDR2 YDSYNSKV. J gave up 8 bases and V 2 bases, and 9 bases lay outside the gene matches. CDR3 length: 13 amino acids. In nucleotides, the CDR3 is TGTGCCACCTGGGACGTGCCCTTAAATAAGAAACTCTTT. Amino acid sequence: CATWDVPLNKKLF.